This T cell receptor beta chain is from a study of T-cell memory formation after mild COVID-19. Regarding the study as a whole: Contracting clones from day 15 to 85 showed balanced CD4/CD8; later expanders favored CD4+. There were some responding clones in pre-infection memory, which suggested that cross-reactive memory had joined.

Germline V CDR1 and CDR2: MNHNY, SVGAGI (reference sequence). This CDR3 contains 13 residues. V was shortened by 2 bases and J by 4 bases, with 9 bases between the two germline ends. This clonotype was detected ten times or more. Its antigen is unidentified. Each CDR3 protein is one row after TCRdb ran MiXCR on the 5' RACE reads. The data hold tens of thousands of distinct CDR3 sequences, with roughly 14% observed a single time. The receptor comes from an adult woman who had mild COVID-19 (a few samples of this study predate the infection). Cell type and time point are not known. Source material: PBMCs or a T cell subset sorted from them (not recorded which). The chain carries TRBV6-6 and TRBJ2-7; D gene ambiguous. The DNA of the CDR3 is TGTGCCAGCAGTTACGAGTGGATGTACGAGCAGTACTTC. As protein: CASSYEWMYEQYF.